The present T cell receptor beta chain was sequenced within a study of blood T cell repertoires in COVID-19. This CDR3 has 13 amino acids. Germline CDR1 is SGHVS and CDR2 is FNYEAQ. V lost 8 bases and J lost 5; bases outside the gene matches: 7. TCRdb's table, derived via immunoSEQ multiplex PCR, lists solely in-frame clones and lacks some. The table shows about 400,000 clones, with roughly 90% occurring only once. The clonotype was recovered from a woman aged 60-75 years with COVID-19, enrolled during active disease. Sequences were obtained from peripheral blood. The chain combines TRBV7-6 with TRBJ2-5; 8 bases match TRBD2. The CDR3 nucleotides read TGTGCCAGCCTGCGGGGGGTACGGGAGACCCAGTACTTC. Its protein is CASLRGVRETQYF.